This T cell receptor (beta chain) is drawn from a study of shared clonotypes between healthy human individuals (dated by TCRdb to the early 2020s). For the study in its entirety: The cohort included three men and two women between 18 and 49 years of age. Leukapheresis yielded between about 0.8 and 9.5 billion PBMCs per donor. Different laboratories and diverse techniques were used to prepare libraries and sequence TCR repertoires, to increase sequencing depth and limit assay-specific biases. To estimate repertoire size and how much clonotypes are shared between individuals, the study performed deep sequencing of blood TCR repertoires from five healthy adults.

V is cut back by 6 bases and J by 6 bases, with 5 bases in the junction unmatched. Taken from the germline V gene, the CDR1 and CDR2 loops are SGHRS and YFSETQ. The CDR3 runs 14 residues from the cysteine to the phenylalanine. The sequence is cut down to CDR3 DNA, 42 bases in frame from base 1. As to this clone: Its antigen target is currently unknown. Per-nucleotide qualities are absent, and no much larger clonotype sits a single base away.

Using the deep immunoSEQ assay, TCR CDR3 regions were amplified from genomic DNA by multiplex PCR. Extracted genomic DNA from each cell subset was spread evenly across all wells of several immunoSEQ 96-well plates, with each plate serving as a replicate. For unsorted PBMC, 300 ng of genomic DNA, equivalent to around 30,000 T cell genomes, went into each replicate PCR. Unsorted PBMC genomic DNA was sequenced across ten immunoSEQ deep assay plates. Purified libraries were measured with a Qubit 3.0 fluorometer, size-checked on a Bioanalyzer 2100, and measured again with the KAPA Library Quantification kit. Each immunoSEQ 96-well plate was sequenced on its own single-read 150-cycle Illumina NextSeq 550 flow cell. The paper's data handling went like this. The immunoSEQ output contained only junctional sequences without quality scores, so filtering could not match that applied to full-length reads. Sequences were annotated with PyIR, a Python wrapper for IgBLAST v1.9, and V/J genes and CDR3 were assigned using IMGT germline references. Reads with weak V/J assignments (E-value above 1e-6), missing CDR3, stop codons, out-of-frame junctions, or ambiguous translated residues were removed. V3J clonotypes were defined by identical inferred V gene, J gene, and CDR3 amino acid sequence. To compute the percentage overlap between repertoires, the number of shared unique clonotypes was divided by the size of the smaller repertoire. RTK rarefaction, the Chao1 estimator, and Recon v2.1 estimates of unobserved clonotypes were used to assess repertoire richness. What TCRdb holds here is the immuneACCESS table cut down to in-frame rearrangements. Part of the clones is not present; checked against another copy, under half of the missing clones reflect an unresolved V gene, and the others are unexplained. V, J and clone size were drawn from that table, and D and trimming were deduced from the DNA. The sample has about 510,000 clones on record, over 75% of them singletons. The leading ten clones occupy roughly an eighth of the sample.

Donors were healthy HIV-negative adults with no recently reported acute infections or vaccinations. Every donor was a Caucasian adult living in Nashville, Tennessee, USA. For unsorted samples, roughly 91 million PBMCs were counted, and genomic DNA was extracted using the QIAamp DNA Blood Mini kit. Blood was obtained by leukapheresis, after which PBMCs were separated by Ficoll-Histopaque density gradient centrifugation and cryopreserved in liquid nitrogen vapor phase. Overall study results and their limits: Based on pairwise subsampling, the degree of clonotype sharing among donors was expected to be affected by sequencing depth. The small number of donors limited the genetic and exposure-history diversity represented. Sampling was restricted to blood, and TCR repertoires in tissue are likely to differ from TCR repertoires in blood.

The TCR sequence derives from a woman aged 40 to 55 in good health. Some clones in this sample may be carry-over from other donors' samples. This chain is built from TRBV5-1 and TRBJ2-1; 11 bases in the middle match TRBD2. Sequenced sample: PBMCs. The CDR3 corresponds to CASTALAGVNEQFF. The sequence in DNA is TGCGCCAGCACAGCACTAGCGGGGGTCAATGAGCAGTTCTTC.